This TCR beta chain appears in the sequencing data of a study of blood T cell repertoires in COVID-19. This clone was counted between two and nine times. Germline V gene data show CDR1 as SGHTA and CDR2 as FQGNSA. This CDR3 is 16 amino acids long. Trimming cost V 8 bases and J 4 bases; bases outside gene matches: 11. This table comes from immunoSEQ multiplex PCR, and its TCRdb copy is limited to in-frame clones, with some not included. The data hold 150,000 to 200,000 clones, with 75% to 90% observed a single time. This sequence originates from a man aged 65 to 85 who had been exposed to COVID-19. V is TRBV7-2 and J is TRBJ1-3, with 10 bases lining up with TRBD1. Sequencing was done on a sample of PBMCs or T cells enriched from blood (not recorded which). The CDR3 sequence: CASGGGTGAWGNTIYF. The CDR3 coding sequence is TGTGCCAGCGGTGGGGGGACAGGGGCGTGGGGAAACACCATATATTTT.